The T cell receptor (beta chain) described here comes from a study of T cells after yellow fever vaccination (dated by TCRdb to between 2018 and 2021). Regarding the research as a whole: The SMART-Seq v4 Ultra Low Input RNA kit was used to prepare libraries from fractions with low cell numbers. To follow T-cell clones before and after both primary and booster YFV17D yellow fever vaccination, bulk TCR alpha and beta repertoires underwent longitudinal sequencing. The cohort comprised two healthy male donors, one aged 18 to 30 and one aged 30 to 39 years. Blood was collected at multiple timepoints before and after primary and secondary immunization, and bulk PBMC replicates and cell subsets were isolated.

This clonotype was seen many times. Its antigen remains unidentified. Base qualities are not recorded, but no much larger clone differs from it by a single base. The treatment or condition tag for this specimen amounts to: live attenuated yellow fever vaccine strain. PBMCs were isolated from peripheral blood using a standard Ficoll-Paque protocol. CD4 and CD8 T-cell fractions were isolated with Dynabeads CD4 and CD8 positive selection kits. RNA was extracted with TriZol from bulk PBMCs, CD4 and CD8 fractions, and dextramer-positive and dextramer-negative fractions. Study-wide conclusions, independent of this receptor: A small share of clonotypes occurred in both CD4 and CD8 compartments, likely arising from convergent recombination. Because only two donors were included in the study, the extent to which the findings can be generalized is limited. FACS-sorted repertoires could contain abundant contaminating clonotypes from the bulk population, so computational filtering was required. Most clones expanded after primary vaccination (96% of CD4 and around 89% of CD8) were re-detected after the booster, suggesting that broad memory maintenance occurred. Compared with the primary T-cell response, the secondary T-cell response was faster but weaker, reaching its peak on day 5 rather than on day 15.

Per the germline V gene (reference sequence), SGHNT is the CDR1 and YYREEE is the CDR2. There are 14 amino acids in the CDR3, from cysteine to phenylalanine inclusive. Only the CDR3 portion is preserved as DNA: 42 bases, with reading frame beginning at the first base. Trimming accounts for 4 bases at V and 4 bases at J, while the number of junction bases matched to no gene is 4. Synthesis of TCR cDNA relied on 5'RACE template switching, a step that introduced a universal primer site along with unique molecular identifiers. Priming for cDNA synthesis came from both the TCR alpha and TCR beta constant segments. Libraries were amplified in two PCR steps, with sample barcodes and sequencing adapters added in the second step. Sequencing of libraries was done on Illumina HiSeq 2500 (2x100 bp) or NovaSeq (2x150 bp). The source study handled its data this way. MIGEC handled demultiplexing of reads and collapsing into UMI consensus sequences, while MiXCR performed V(D)J alignment. Using edgeR on replicate PBMC samples, clonotypes were called vaccine-responding if FDR was below 0.01 and the log2 fold change was above 5 up to day 15. Each bulk clonotype received a CD4 or CD8 identity based on whether the sequenced CD4 or CD8 repertoire contained that clonotype at higher abundance. TCRdb reworked the public reads: Q25 trimming with fastp, MiXCR clone assembly, productive beta chains retained. Every CDR3 protein is listed once, alongside the most common genes and DNA of its rows. TCRdb, not the original authors, processed these V and J calls. The sample table shows 150,000 or so distinct CDR3 sequences, and approximately 6.8% are seen once. Of the sample, under 3% is held by the ten largest clones.

The clonotype comes from a man aged 18 to 30 who received the YFV17D yellow fever vaccine. The chain links TRBV5-4 with TRBJ2-5; 10 of the junction bases match TRBD2. Material: CD4+ T cells sorted from PBMCs, obtained less than 6 days after the first yellow fever vaccination. The nucleotide sequence reads as follows: TGTGCCAGCAGCCAGACTAGCGGGCCAGAGACCCAGTACTTC. This yields the protein CASSQTSGPETQYF.